Given below is one T cell receptor beta chain in context. Its antigen is unidentified. These data originate in a study of shared clonotypes between healthy human individuals. The CDR3 spans 15 residues. The germline V and J ends were trimmed by 5 bases and 7 bases, with 21 bases remaining between them. Germline V CDR1 and CDR2: PRHDT, FYEKMQ (reference sequence). The assay was immunoSEQ multiplex PCR, and TCRdb's table has in-frame clones only and misses some. The profile covers around 2,000,000 clones, with approximately 94% appearing a single time and less than 1.5% taken by the ten largest. Naive-designated CD8 cells lacked CD45RO, were positively enriched for CCR7, and omitted terminally differentiated effector memory CD45RA+ cells. Study-level points and caveats: The study sampled only blood, and tissue repertoires likely differ. Relative to clonotypes present in all four donors, those not shared had lower generation probabilities. Sharing of clonotypes among donors was expected to vary with sequencing depth.

The receptor was isolated from a man between 18 and 29 years old in good health. The rearrangement uses TRBV13 and TRBJ2-7; D unclear. The source material was naive CD8+ T cells sorted from blood. The CDR3 nucleotides are TGTGCCAGCAGCCCTGACTCAATCTCCGTGGGTGAGCAGTACTTC. This encodes CASSPDSISVGEQYF.